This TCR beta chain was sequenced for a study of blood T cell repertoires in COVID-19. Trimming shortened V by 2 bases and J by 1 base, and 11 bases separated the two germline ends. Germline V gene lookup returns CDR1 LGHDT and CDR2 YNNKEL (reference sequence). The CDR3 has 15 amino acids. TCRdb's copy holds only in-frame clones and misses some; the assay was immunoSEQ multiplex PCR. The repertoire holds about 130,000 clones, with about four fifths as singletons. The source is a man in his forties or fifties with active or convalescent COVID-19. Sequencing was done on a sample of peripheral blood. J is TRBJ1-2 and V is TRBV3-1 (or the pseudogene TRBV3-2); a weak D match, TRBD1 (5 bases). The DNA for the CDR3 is TGTGCCAGCAGCCAACGACAGCGACTTAACTATGGCTACACCTTC. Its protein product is CASSQRQRLNYGYTF.